This TCR beta chain was identified during a study of T cells in Graves' hyperthyroidism and ophthalmopathy. On the study more broadly: At initial diagnosis, before any treatment had begun, peripheral blood was obtained.

For the diagnoses, clinical symptoms, serum thyroxine and TRAb, thyroid ultrasound and orbital computed tomography were used. This clonotype was found many times. Its matching antigen is unknown. The CDR3 regions of TCR beta were amplified from RNA transcripts. The TCR CDR3 first-round RT-PCR relied on the HTBI primer set. TCRdb called the multiplex PCR reads again in MiXCR, with one record for every CDR3 protein. The data contain hundreds of thousands of distinct CDR3 sequences, approximately 13% of them singletons. General study results and limits: Most thyroid clonotypes with frequency above 0.001 were detected in blood.

The CDR3 spans 14 residues. Trimming took 1 base from V and 4 from J, leaving 8 bases between them. Germline values: CDR1 SGHDT, CDR2 YYEEEE. The sequenced material came from blood. This sequence originates from a woman in her twenties or thirties with Graves' hyperthyroidism that later progressed to Graves' ophthalmopathy. The gene calls are TRBV5-6 and TRBJ1-4; D unresolved. The CDR3 spells CASSLRRSNEKLFF. CDR3 sequence (DNA): TGTGCCAGCAGCTTGAGACGGAGTAATGAAAAACTGTTTTTT.